The 23 T cell receptor beta chains given below trace back to one sample, sequenced in a study of Ad26.COV2.S vaccination and SARS-CoV-2 variants (dated by TCRdb to about 2021). The library relied on the immunoSEQ multiplex PCR assay. TCRdb stores this immuneACCESS table with in-frame sequences only. Part of the clones is absent; in the studies checked, under half of the shortfall reflects unresolved V genes, and no reason is known for the rest. This sample lists roughly 460,000 clones; 89% were detected once. Together, the top ten hold about 1.5% of the sample. The sample's treatment or condition label, in plain terms: around 19 received Ad26.COV2.S at low or high dose, single or two shots; roughly 5 received placebo; per-sample allocation not given. Repertoires of vaccine and placebo recipients were sequenced from samples taken on day 63 after the first injection. Sequences were derived from peripheral blood, sampled in a trial of Ad26.COV2.S vaccine versus placebo. The receptors here all came from a person aged 18-65 years who received the Ad26.COV2.S COVID-19 vaccine or a placebo.

V and J are TRBV19 and TRBJ1-2; the D is unclear. CDR3 length: 13 residues. V was clipped by 3 bases and J by 3 bases, with 8 bases between them. Germline V CDR1 and CDR2: LNHDA, SQIVND (reference sequence). Written as DNA, the CDR3 is TGTGCCAGTAGTATCTCGGGAGACTATGGCTACACCTTC. The encoded protein is CASSISGDYGYTF.

V and J are TRBV5-5 and TRBJ2-2; perhaps TRBD2 as D (5 bases). Trimming took off 5 bases at V and 4 bases at J, with 12 bases between the two ends. Germline-derived CDR1 and CDR2 are SGHKS and YYEKEE (reference sequence). This CDR3 is 14 amino acids long. The DNA for the CDR3 is TGTGCCAGCAGTCTGGAGGCCGCCACCGGGGAGCTGTTTTTT. Translating gives CASSLEAATGELFF.

The rearrangement joins TRBV21-1 to TRBJ1-2; the DNA was not compared with TRBD1, the D call given in the table. TRBV21-1 is classified as a pseudogene. This CDR3 spans 15 amino acids. This CDR3 is CASSPGQGSICGYTF. The DNA for the CDR3 is TGTGCCAGCAGTCCCGGACAGGGTTCAATTTGCGGCTACACCTTC.

The chain uses TRBV2 and TRBJ2-5; 8 nucleotides align to TRBD1. Germline CDR1 and CDR2: SNHLY and FYNNEI. The length of the CDR3 is 15 residues. V shed 2 bases, J shed 2 bases, and the junction held 4 bases outside the gene matches. The CDR3 region has the DNA TGTGCCAGCAGTGAACAGGGGGCAGGGCAAGAGACCCAGTACTTC. This sequence encodes CASSEQGAGQETQYF.

The chain links TRBV19 to TRBJ1-1; D gene uncertain. The germline V gene has CDR1 LNHDA and CDR2 SQIVND (reference sequence). This CDR3 is 13 amino acids long. V lost 5 bases and J 0 bases, leaving 7 bases between the germline ends. The CDR3 loop reads CASSPAMNTEAFF. The CDR3 DNA is TGTGCCAGTAGTCCGGCCATGAACACTGAAGCTTTCTTT.

The J gene is TRBJ2-3, the V gene TRBV4-1; D not certain. This CDR3 has 17 amino acids. Trimming stripped 1 base from V and 5 bases from J, with 19 bases between. Germline V CDR1 and CDR2: MGHRA, YSYEKL. The CDR3 coding sequence is TGCGCCAGCAGCCAAGTGTTCCCAGAACGGCAAGGAGATACGCAGTATTTT. This codes for CASSQVFPERQGDTQYF.

The chain recombines TRBV27 with TRBJ1-6; TRBD1 might be the D (5 bases). CDR1 is MNHEY and CDR2 is SMNVEV in the germline V gene (reference sequence). V lost 5 bases and J 7 bases, leaving 18 bases between the germline ends. This CDR3 is 16 amino acids long. The chain's CDR3 is CASSLRDQRYNSPLHF. The CDR3, as DNA: TGTGCCAGCAGTCTCCGGGACCAGCGGTACAATTCACCCCTCCACTTT.

In this sample, this clone turned up once. The same CDR3 is also encoded by other DNA sequences in this sample. The CDR3 region has the DNA TGCGCCAGCAGCTTGGGGCAGGGAGCTGAAAAACTGTTTTTT. Its protein is CASSLGQGAEKLFF. The rearrangement joins TRBV5-1 to TRBJ1-4; possibly TRBD1 for D (5 bases). Germline V gene lookup returns CDR1 SGHRS and CDR2 YFSETQ. The CDR3 contains 14 residues. V shed 0 bases and J shed 7 bases, with 10 bases lying between them. Supplemented by reference TRBV5-1 and TRBJ1-4, the full variable domain reads KAGVTQTPRYLIKTRGQQVTLSCSPISGHRSVSWYQQTPGQGLQFLFEYFSETQRNKGNFPGRFSGRQFSNSRSEMNVSTLELGDSALYLCASSLGQGAEKLFFGSGTQLSVL.

Notes on this clone: Other DNA sequences in the sample encode the same CDR3. CDR3 nucleotide sequence: TGTGCCAGCAGTTACTCGGGGGGCTATGGCTACACCTTC. This translates into CASSYSGGYGYTF. V usage is TRBV6-5 and J usage is TRBJ1-2, with D tentatively TRBD1 (5 bases). Germline V gene sequence: CDR1 MNHEY, CDR2 SVGAGI. Trimming stripped 0 bases from V and 4 bases from J, with 6 bases between. The CDR3 extends over 13 amino acids.

This chain joins TRBV29-1 and TRBJ2-3, with TRBD2 matching 11 bases. Germline loops: CDR1 SQVTM, CDR2 ANQGSEA. CDR3 size: 13 residues. With V trimmed by 5 bases and J by 6 bases, 4 bases remained unmatched. The CDR3 DNA is TGCAGCGTTATAGCGGGGGGGCCGGATACGCAGTATTTT. Translated: CSVIAGGPDTQYF.

Comments on this clone: The junction differs from germline at one of its ends, possibly a read error. The chain has TRBV5-1 and TRBJ2-7, with a weak D call TRBD1 (6 bases). This CDR3 spans 15 amino acids. Germline-derived CDR1 and CDR2 are SGHRS and YFSETQ. CDR3 in amino acids: CASSLAGQTSNEQYF. DNA for the CDR3: TGCGCCAGCAGCTTGGCTGGACAGACCTCCAACGAGCAGTACTTC.

This clone was seen a single time. V is TRBV5-1 and J is TRBJ2-1; TRBD2 agrees at 13 bases. The CDR3 is 14 amino acids. V dropped 3 bases and J dropped 13; count of bases not matched to a gene: 7. CDR1 is SGHRS and CDR2 is YFSETQ in the germline V gene. CDR3 DNA sequence: TGCGCCAGCAGCTCCGGACTAGCGGGGGCAAAACAGTTCTTC. Amino acid sequence: CASSSGLAGAKQFF.

The chain combines TRBV7-2 with TRBJ2-3; TRBD2 matches 10 bases. Germline CDR1 and CDR2: SGHTA and FQGNSA. This CDR3 comprises 15 residues. Losses at the gene ends were 7 bases for V and 3 bases for J; bases not matched to a gene: 7. CDR3 in DNA: TGTGCCAGCACCTGGGGACTAGCGATGACAGATACGCAGTATTTT. It specifies CASTWGLAMTDTQYF.

This CDR3 is CASSVGASGSSYIQYF. The CDR3 bases are TGTGCCAGCAGCGTAGGGGCTAGCGGGAGTTCATACATTCAGTACTTC. V usage is TRBV9 and J usage is TRBJ2-4; 10 bases match TRBD2. Per germline, CDR1 SGDLS and CDR2 YYNGEE. Trimming cost V 0 bases and J 8 bases; bases outside gene matches: 8. The length of the CDR3 is 16 residues.

The rearrangement uses TRBV24-1 and TRBJ2-5; the D gene is possibly TRBD2 (5 bases). Trimming took 9 bases from V and 1 from J, leaving 11 bases between them. The CDR3 totals 13 residues. Germline V CDR1 and CDR2: KGHDR, SFDVKD. The CDR3 DNA follows: TGTGCCACCGGTTTGGCGGGCCAAGAGACCCAGTACTTC. Its protein product is CATGLAGQETQYF.

The rearrangement joins TRBV25-1 to TRBJ1-1; the D gene is possibly TRBD1 (5 bases). Between the trimmed V and J ends, which lost 1 base and 3 bases, there was a span of 15 bases. This CDR3 contains 16 residues. Germline CDR1 and CDR2: MGHDK and SYGVNS. The CDR3 sequence: CASSEFNAGIDTEAFF. In DNA, the CDR3 is TGTGCCAGCAGTGAATTTAACGCAGGGATTGACACTGAAGCTTTCTTT.

This rearrangement joins TRBV5-6 to TRBJ1-2; possible D gene TRBD1, 5 bases. V lost 2 bases, J lost 4 bases, and 6 bases lay in between. The germline V gene has CDR1 SGHDT and CDR2 YYEEEE. CDR3 length: 12 amino acids. The CDR3 spells CASSFGAYGYTF. CDR3 sequence (DNA): TGTGCCAGCAGCTTTGGGGCCTATGGCTACACCTTC.

This rearrangement joins TRBV11-2 to TRBJ1-4, with D uncertain. Germline V gene data show CDR1 as SGHAT and CDR2 as FQNNGV. The length of the CDR3 is 17 residues. Trimming left V 5 bases short and J 0 bases short, with 16 bases between. The CDR3, as DNA: TGTGCCAGCAGCACACGCTCCATCAGAGCAACTAATGAAAAACTGTTTTTT. It translates to CASSTRSIRATNEKLFF.

CDR3 bases: TGTGCCAGCAGCGTAGATGTCCACAGAGGGACTGAAGCTTTCTTT. Translation: CASSVDVHRGTEAFF. The chain joins TRBV9 to TRBJ1-1; D gene ambiguous. V was clipped by 0 bases and J by 5 bases, with 14 bases between them. Germline values: CDR1 SGDLS, CDR2 YYNGEE. The CDR3 covers 15 residues.

The CDR3 reads CASSLRDTLARGYTF. DNA for the CDR3: TGTGCCAGCAGTCTTCGGGACACCCTTGCCCGTGGCTACACCTTC. The rearrangement links TRBV2 to TRBJ1-2; D is possibly TRBD1 (6 bases). This CDR3 region has 15 residues. Trimming cost V 5 bases and J 7 bases, with 20 bases left between them. Looked up from germline, CDR1 is SNHLY and CDR2 is FYNNEI.

The V and J genes are TRBV5-4 and TRBJ2-1, with TRBD1 matching 7 bases. Trimming took 1 base from V and 8 from J; bases not matched to a gene: 6. The CDR3 consists of 14 residues. Germline-derived CDR1 and CDR2 are SGHNT and YYREEE (reference sequence). The DNA for the CDR3 is TGTGCCAGCAGCTTGAGGGGGACAGTCGATGAGCAGTTCTTC. Its translation is CASSLRGTVDEQFF.

CDR3 nucleotide sequence: TGTGCCAGCAGCTCCGCGCAAGGGACAGGCGGTACCTACGAGCAGTACTTC. This gives the protein CASSSAQGTGGTYEQYF. The chain links TRBV7-8 to TRBJ2-7; 8 bases align to TRBD1. The CDR3 runs 17 residues. V lost 4 bases to trimming and J lost 2 bases; unmatched junction nucleotides: 13. The V gene's germline CDR1 is SGHVS and CDR2 FQNEAQ.

The CDR3 sequence: CASSPTGTVGTDTQYF. CDR3 DNA sequence: TGTGCCAGCAGCCCTACCGGGACAGTGGGTACAGATACGCAGTATTTT. V usage is TRBV5-6 and J usage is TRBJ2-3; 7 nucleotides agree with TRBD1. CDR1 is SGHDT, CDR2 YYEEEE, per germline. The CDR3 totals 16 residues. Trimming cost V 4 bases and J 3 bases; bases outside gene matches: 11.